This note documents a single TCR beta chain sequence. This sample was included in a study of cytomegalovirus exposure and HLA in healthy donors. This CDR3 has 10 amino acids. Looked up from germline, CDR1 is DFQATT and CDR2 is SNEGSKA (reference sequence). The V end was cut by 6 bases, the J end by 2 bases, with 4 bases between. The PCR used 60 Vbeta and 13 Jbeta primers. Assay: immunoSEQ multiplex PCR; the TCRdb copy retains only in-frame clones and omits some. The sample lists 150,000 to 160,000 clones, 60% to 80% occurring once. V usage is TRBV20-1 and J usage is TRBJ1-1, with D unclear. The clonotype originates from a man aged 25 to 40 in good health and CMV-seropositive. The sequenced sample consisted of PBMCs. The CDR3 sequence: CSAQNTEAFF. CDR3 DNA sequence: TGCAGTGCCCAAAACACTGAAGCTTTCTTT.